The 10 T cell receptor beta chains below come from one sample, sequenced in a study of radiotherapy plus CTLA-4 blockade in lung cancer. Sequencing used immunoSEQ multiplex PCR; TCRdb keeps in-frame clones, though not all of them. The sample lists 35,000 to 45,000 clones, approximately 89% occurring once. The starting material was peripheral blood, obtained from a patient treated with radiotherapy plus ipilimumab. The receptors shown here come from a human donor with non-small cell lung cancer who had stable disease on radiotherapy plus ipilimumab.

V usage is TRBV19 and J usage is TRBJ1-5, with TRBD1 matching over 9 bases. This CDR3 has 13 residues. Germline CDR1 reads LNHDA; CDR2 reads SQIVND (reference sequence). V was pared by 5 bases and J by 4 bases, with 0 bases of the junction left unmatched. The CDR3 loop reads CASSGTGNQPQHF. CDR3 DNA: TGTGCCAGTAGTGGGACAGGGAATCAGCCCCAGCATTTT.

This chain links TRBV25-1 with TRBJ1-2; D not resolved. Trimming removed 2 bases at V and 5 bases at J, with 15 bases between. Germline V CDR1 and CDR2: MGHDK, SYGVNS. The CDR3 runs 15 residues. Here the CDR3 DNA reads TGTGCCAGCAGTGAAATCGCAGCGGAATTTTATGGCTACACCTTC. Protein sequence: CASSEIAAEFYGYTF.

The chain couples TRBV6-6 to TRBJ1-2, with TRBD1 matching 8 bases. Germline-derived CDR1 and CDR2 are MNHNY and SVGAGI (reference sequence). The CDR3 runs 15 residues. V lost 2 bases, J lost 0 bases, and 2 bases stayed unmatched. In nucleotides, the CDR3 is TGTGCCAGCAGTTACGGACAGGGACCTAACTATGGCTACACCTTC. Its translation: CASSYGQGPNYGYTF.

The chain is built from TRBV9 and TRBJ2-2; 14 bases are a match to TRBD2. The ends lost 3 bases at V and 7 bases at J; junction bases unmatched: 11. The CDR3 sequence is 18 residues long. From germline, CDR1 is SGDLS and CDR2 YYNGEE. Here the CDR3 reads CASSAGTSGRRVGGELFF. The CDR3 DNA sequence: TGTGCCAGCAGCGCCGGGACTAGCGGGAGAAGGGTAGGCGGGGAGCTGTTTTTT. The full variable domain, completed using reference TRBV9 and TRBJ2-2, is DSGVTQTPKHLITATGQRVTLRCSPRSGDLSVYWYQQSLDQGLQFLIQYYNGEERAKGNILERFSAQQFPDLHSELNLSSLELGDSALYFCASSAGTSGRRVGGELFFGEGSRLTVL.

The chain links TRBV5-4 to TRBJ2-3, with no clear D. Germline CDR1 reads SGHNT; CDR2 reads YYREEE (reference sequence). CDR3 size: 15 residues. V lost 0 bases and J lost 1, with 9 bases in between. The CDR3 DNA is TGTGCCAGCAGCTTGGCCGGGTCCCGCACAGATACGCAGTATTTT. It specifies CASSLAGSRTDTQYF.

The rearrangement links TRBV7-2 to TRBJ2-7, with a possible D match to TRBD2 (5 bases). Germline V CDR1 and CDR2: SGHTA, FQGNSA. CDR3 length: 15 amino acids. The germline V and J ends were trimmed by 0 bases and 6 bases, with 15 bases remaining between them. Written as DNA, the CDR3 is TGTGCCAGCAGCTTAGCTAGTGGGAGAAGTTCCGAGCAGTACTTC. This sequence encodes CASSLASGRSSEQYF.

The chain recombines TRBV2 with TRBJ1-3; D uncertain. Germline V CDR1 and CDR2: SNHLY, FYNNEI. Trimming removed 1 base at V and 4 bases at J, with 14 bases between. The CDR3 runs to 16 residues. CDR3 loop: CASSEVGQILGNTIYF. The CDR3 bases are TGTGCCAGCAGTGAAGTTGGCCAAATTTTGGGAAACACCATATATTTT. Variable domain in full (rest from reference TRBV2 and TRBJ1-3): EPEVTQTPSHQVTQMGQEVILRCVPISNHLYFYWYRQILGQKVEFLVSFYNNEISEKSEIFDDQFSVERPDGSNFTLKIRSTKLEDSAMYFCASSEVGQILGNTIYFGEGSWLTVV.

This clone was counted once. The genes are TRBV7-2 and TRBJ2-6, with D perhaps TRBD1 (6 bases). V lost 2 bases to trimming and J lost 1 base, with 15 bases between them. Germline CDR1 reads SGHTA; CDR2 reads FQGNSA. The CDR3 consists of 18 residues. CDR3: CASSLRGRGASGANVLTF. The CDR3 DNA follows: TGTGCCAGCAGCTTACGCGGCAGGGGAGCGTCTGGGGCCAACGTCCTGACTTTC.

The chain has TRBV4-2 and TRBJ2-5; D not resolved. V gave up 0 bases and J gave up 2 bases, with 7 bases separating them. The CDR3 sequence is 14 residues long. CDR1 is LGHNA and CDR2 is YNFKEQ in the germline V gene. As DNA, the CDR3 is TGTGCCAGCAGCCAAGAACGTACTCAAGAGACCCAGTACTTC. Residues: CASSQERTQETQYF.

This chain joins TRBV2 and TRBJ2-2, with a weak D call TRBD2 (5 bases). The germline gives CDR1 SNHLY, CDR2 FYNNEI. The CDR3 runs to 13 residues. Trimming removed 8 bases from V and 4 bases from J, with 11 bases in between. CDR3 DNA: TGTGCCAGCTCCGAGCGGATCACCGGGGAGCTGTTTTTT. Encoded protein: CASSERITGELFF.